The rows below give T cell receptor beta chains drawn from one sample of a study of blood T cell repertoires in COVID-19. Some clones are missing from TCRdb's copy, which holds only in-frame ones; the method was immunoSEQ multiplex PCR. The sample holds about 240,000 clones; around four fifths are singletons and the top ten take around 6.4%. Sequenced input: peripheral blood. All receptors derive from a woman between 55 and 75 years old with active or convalescent COVID-19. CDR3s include the opening cysteine and the closing phenylalanine or tryptophan.

cdr3_aa j_call v_call
CASSPPAGLGVDTQYF TRBJ2-3 TRBV18
CASSRGNTEAFF TRBJ1-1 TRBV6-5
CASSVLPTQTSGRYEQYF TRBJ2-7 TRBV9
CASSLIAGSTDTQYF TRBJ2-3 TRBV6-2/TRBV6-3
CASTRLAGEDTQYF TRBJ2-3 TRBV5-1
CASSKQGNTNQPQHF TRBJ1-5 TRBV6-6
CASSQGADQETQYF TRBJ2-5 TRBV3-1/TRBV3-2
CASSSGLAGGTNQETQYF TRBJ2-5 TRBV9
CASSPPNRWGLIGQPQHF TRBJ1-5 TRBV23-1
CASSLGTGSSYNEQFF TRBJ2-1 TRBV27
CASTGTGGYETQYF TRBJ2-5 TRBV7-9
CASSPREVTDTQYF TRBJ2-3 TRBV3-1/TRBV3-2
CASSPGLAGTRETQYF TRBJ2-5 TRBV5-5
CASSATDWGNTIYF TRBJ1-3 TRBV9
CASSRPGGARKGNTIYF TRBJ1-3 TRBV28
CATSEGRTSYGYTF TRBJ1-2 TRBV24-1
CASSIGVRTGELFF TRBJ2-2 TRBV19
CASSSPIAGGTDTQYF TRBJ2-3 TRBV5-1
CASSEVGDGSYNSPLHF TRBJ1-6 TRBV6-1
CASGRLHSNSYNEQFF TRBJ2-1 TRBV2
CASSYSGANQPQHF TRBJ1-5 TRBV6-6
CASSSDRGQETQYF TRBJ2-5 TRBV2
CASSPTGQGGYTF TRBJ1-2 TRBV2
CASSLVGSTTGNTIYF TRBJ1-3 TRBV7-6
CASRDRDRDNQPQHF TRBJ1-5 TRBV19
CASSKGGEGAKNIQYF TRBJ2-4 TRBV21-1
CASSYPRQDGSPLHF TRBJ1-6 TRBV6-6
CASSSQDPGQGAGEQYF TRBJ2-7 TRBV28
CASNPRQGNYGYTF TRBJ1-2 TRBV2
CATSRGDRGYDEQFF TRBJ2-1 TRBV15
CASSQDLGSFGEKLFF TRBJ1-4 TRBV4-1
CASSYSIAGRYEQYF TRBJ2-7 TRBV6-5
CASSPASGWNNEQFF TRBJ2-1 TRBV27
CAHPSTGEDYGYTF TRBJ1-2 TRBV30
CASSWGDSTYEQYF TRBJ2-7 TRBV7-9
CASSSPLAGGLQETQYF TRBJ2-5 TRBV11-3
CASSMSRGHGELFF TRBJ2-2 TRBV19
CASSHQAQETQYF TRBJ2-5 TRBV3-1/TRBV3-2
CASSPDSSGNTIYF TRBJ1-3 TRBV7-3
CSASGGHGELFF TRBJ2-2 TRBV20-1
CASSYGGSRTDTQYF TRBJ2-3 TRBV7-2
CASSYGGELFF TRBJ2-2 TRBV5-1
CASSLRASGVETQYF TRBJ2-5 TRBV7-2
CATRSNRVGETQYF TRBJ2-5 TRBV15
CSVGHVGVSTDTQYF TRBJ2-3 TRBV29-1
CASSWGQGARWGQETQYF TRBJ2-5 TRBV13
CASSQSSGSYNSPLHF TRBJ1-6 TRBV4-1
CASSLTGQGSYEKLFF TRBJ1-4 TRBV5-1
CASSLTAGNTGELFF TRBJ2-2 TRBV7-9
CASSTTENYGYTF TRBJ1-2 TRBV7-2